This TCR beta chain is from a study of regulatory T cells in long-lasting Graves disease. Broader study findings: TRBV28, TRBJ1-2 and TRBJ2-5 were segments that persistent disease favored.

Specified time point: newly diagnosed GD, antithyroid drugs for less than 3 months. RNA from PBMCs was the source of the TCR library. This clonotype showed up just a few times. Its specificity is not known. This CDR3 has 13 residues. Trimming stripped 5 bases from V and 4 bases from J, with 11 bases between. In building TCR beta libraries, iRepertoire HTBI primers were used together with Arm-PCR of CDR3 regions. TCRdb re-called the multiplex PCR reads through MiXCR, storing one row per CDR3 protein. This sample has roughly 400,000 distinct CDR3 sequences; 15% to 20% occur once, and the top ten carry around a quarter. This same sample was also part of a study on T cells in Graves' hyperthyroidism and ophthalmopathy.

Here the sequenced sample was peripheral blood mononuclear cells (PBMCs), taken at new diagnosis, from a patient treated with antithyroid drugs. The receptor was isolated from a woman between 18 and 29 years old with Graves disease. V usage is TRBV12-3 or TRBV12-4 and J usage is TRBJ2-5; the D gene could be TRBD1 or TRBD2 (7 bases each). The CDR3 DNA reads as TGTGCCAGCAGTCAGGGGGGGGTAGAGACCCAGTACTTC. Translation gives CASSQGGVETQYF.